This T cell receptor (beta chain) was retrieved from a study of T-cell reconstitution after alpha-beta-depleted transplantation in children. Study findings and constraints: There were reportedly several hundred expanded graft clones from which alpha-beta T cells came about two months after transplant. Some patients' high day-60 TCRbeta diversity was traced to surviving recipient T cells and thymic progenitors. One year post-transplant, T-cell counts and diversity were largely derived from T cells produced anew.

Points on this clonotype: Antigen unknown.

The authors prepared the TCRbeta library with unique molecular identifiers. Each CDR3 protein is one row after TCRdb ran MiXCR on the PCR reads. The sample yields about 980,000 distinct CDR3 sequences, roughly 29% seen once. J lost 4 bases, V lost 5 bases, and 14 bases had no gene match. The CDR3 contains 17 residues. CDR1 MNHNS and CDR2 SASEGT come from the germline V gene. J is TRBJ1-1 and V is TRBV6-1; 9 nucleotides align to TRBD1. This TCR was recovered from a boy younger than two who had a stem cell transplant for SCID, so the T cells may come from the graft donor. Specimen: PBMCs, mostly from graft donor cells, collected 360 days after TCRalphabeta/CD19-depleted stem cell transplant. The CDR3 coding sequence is TGTGCCAGCAGTCCGCTCCTTGGGACAGGGCTGAGCACTGAAGCTTTCTTT. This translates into CASSPLLGTGLSTEAFF.